This record covers a single T cell receptor beta chain. Losses at the gene ends were 10 bases for V and 3 bases for J; bases not matched to a gene: 11. The V gene's germline CDR1 is SEHNR and CDR2 FQNEAQ (reference sequence). The CDR3 sequence is 15 residues long. This specimen comes from a study of blood T cell repertoires in COVID-19. Study in general: Acute and convalescent COVID-19 specimens originated in the United States, Italy and Spain. PBMCs, B-cell-depleted T cells, or T cells provided the cDNA or gDNA that made up the material.

Authors' data handling: Estimation of nucleated cell counts relied on the amplification of reference gene primers. The table came from immunoSEQ multiplex PCR; TCRdb's copy has only in-frame clones and leaves some out. The DNA was the basis for D and trimming; V, J and clone size are from that table. Of about 150,000 clones in the sample, approximately 88% were seen once. The V and J genes are TRBV7-9 and TRBJ2-2; 7 bases map to TRBD1. The receptor was derived from a man between 65 and 85 years old with acute or convalescent COVID-19. The specimen was peripheral blood. This chain's CDR3 is CAIRGTASDTGELFF. The DNA of the CDR3 is TGTGCCATTAGAGGGACAGCCTCAGACACCGGGGAGCTGTTTTTT.